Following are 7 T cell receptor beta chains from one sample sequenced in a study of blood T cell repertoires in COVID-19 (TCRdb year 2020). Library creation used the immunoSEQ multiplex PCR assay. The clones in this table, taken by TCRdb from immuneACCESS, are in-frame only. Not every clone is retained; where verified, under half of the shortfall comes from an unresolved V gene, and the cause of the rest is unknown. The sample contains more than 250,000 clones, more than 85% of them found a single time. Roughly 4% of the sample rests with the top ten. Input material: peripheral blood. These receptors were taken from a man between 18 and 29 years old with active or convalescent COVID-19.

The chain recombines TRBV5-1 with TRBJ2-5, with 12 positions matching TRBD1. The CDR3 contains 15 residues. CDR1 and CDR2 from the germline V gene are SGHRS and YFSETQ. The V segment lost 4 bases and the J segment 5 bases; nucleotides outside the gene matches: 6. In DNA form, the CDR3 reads TGCGCCAGCAGCGCCGGGACAGGGGGCCAGGAGACCCAGTACTTC. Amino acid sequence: CASSAGTGGQETQYF.

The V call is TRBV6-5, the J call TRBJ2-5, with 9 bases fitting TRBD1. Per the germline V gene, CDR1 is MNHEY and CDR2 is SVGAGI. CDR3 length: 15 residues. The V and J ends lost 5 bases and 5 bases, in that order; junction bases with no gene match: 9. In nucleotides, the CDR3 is TGTGCCAGCAGTCCACCCGGGACAGGGAGGGAGACCCAGTACTTC. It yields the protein CASSPPGTGRETQYF.

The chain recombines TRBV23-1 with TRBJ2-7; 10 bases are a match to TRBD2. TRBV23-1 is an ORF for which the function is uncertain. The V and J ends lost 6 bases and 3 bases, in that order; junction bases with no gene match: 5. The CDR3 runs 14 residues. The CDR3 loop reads CASSRVAGGYEQYF. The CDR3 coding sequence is TGCGCCAGCAGCCGCGTAGCGGGAGGCTACGAGCAGTACTTC.

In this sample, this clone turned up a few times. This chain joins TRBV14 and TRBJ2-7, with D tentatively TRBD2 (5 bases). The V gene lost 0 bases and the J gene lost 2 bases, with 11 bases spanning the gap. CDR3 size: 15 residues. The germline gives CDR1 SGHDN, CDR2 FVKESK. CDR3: CASSQEVGSAYEQYF. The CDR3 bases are TGTGCCAGCAGCCAAGAAGTGGGTAGCGCCTACGAGCAGTACTTC.

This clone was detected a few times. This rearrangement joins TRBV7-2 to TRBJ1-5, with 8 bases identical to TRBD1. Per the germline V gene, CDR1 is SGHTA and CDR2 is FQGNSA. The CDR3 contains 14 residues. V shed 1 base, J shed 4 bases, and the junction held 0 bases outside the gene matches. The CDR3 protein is CASSLGQGNQPQHF. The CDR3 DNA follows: TGTGCCAGCAGCTTAGGACAGGGGAATCAGCCCCAGCATTTT.

The CDR3 sequence is CASRPGLASYNEQFF. The CDR3 region has the DNA TGTGCCAGCAGACCTGGACTAGCGTCCTACAATGAGCAGTTCTTC. The chain joins TRBV6-6 to TRBJ2-1, with 9 bases aligning to TRBD2. CDR3 size: 15 residues. V was clipped by 6 bases and J by 1 base; unmatched bases: 4. From germline, CDR1 is MNHNY and CDR2 SVGAGI (reference sequence).

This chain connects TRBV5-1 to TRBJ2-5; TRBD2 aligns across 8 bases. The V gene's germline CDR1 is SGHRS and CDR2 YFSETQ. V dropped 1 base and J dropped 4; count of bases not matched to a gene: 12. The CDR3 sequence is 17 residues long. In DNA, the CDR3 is TGCGCCAGCAGCTTGTCTTCCGGGAGGGATCTCCGAGAGACCCAGTACTTC. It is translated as CASSLSSGRDLRETQYF.